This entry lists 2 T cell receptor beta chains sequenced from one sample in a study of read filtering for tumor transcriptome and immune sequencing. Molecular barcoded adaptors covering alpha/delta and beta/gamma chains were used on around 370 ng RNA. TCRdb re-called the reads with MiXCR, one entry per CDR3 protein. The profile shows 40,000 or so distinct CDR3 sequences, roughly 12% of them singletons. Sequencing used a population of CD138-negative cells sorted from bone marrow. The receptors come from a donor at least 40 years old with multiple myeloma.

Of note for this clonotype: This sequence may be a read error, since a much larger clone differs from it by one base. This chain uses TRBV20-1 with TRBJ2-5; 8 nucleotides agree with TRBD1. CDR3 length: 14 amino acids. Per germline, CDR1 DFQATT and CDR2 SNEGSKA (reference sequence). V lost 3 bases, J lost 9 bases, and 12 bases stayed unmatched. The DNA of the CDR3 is TGCAGTGCTAGTTTCAGGGGGCATGCGGAGGCCCAGTACTTC. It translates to CSASFRGHAEAQYF.

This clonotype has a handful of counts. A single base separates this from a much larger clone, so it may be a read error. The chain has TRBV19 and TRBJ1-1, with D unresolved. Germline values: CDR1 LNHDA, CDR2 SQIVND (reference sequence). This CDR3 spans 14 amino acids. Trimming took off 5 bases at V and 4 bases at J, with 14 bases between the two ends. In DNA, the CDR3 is TGTGCCAGTAGTTCCCGGACCATGAGCACTGAAGCTTTCTTT. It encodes CASSSRTMSTEAFF. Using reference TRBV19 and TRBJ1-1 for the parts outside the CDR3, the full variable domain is DGGITQSPKYLFRKEGQNVTLSCEQNLNHDAMYWYRQDPGQGLRLIYYSQIVNDFQKGDIAEGYSVSREKKESFPLTVTSAQKNPTAFYLCASSSRTMSTEAFFGQGTRLTVV.